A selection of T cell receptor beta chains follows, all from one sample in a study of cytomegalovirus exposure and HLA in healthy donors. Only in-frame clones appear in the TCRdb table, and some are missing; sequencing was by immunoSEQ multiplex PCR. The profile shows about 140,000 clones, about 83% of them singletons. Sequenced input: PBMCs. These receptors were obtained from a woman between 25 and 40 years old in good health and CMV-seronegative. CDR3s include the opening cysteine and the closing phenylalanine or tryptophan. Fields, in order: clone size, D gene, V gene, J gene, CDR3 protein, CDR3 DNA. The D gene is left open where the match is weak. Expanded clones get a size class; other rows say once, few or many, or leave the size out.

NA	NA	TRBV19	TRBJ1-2	CASRGTYTNYGYTF	TGTGCCAGTAGAGGGACATACACGAACTATGGCTACACCTTC
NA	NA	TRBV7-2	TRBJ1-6	CASSSRQPPDSPLHF	TGTGCCAGCAGCTCGCGGCAGCCGCCGGATTCACCCCTCCACTTT
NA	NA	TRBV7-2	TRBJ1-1	CASSHPQGIEAFF	TGTGCCAGCAGCCACCCACAGGGAATTGAAGCTTTCTTT
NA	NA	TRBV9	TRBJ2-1	CASSPELARGRNEQFF	TGTGCCAGCAGCCCGGAGTTGGCTAGAGGGAGGAATGAGCAGTTCTTC
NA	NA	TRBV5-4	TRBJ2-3	CASSSRQGTRTDTQYF	TGTGCCAGCAGCTCCAGGCAAGGAACCAGAACAGATACGCAGTATTTT
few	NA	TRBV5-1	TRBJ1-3	CASSTTGFSSGNTIYF	TGCGCCAGCAGCACTACAGGGTTTAGCTCTGGAAACACCATATATTTT
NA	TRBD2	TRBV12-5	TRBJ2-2	CASGWTSGSSTGELFF	TGTGCTAGTGGTTGGACTAGCGGGAGCAGCACCGGGGAGCTGTTTTTT
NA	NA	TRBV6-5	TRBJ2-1	CASSYFSGDEQFF	TGTGCCAGCAGTTACTTCTCAGGGGATGAGCAGTTCTTC
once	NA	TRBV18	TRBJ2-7	CASSPQAVNYEQYF	TGTGCCAGCTCACCGCAAGCGGTAAACTACGAGCAGTACTTC
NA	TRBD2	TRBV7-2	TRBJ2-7	CASSFSGSGDEQYF	TGTGCCAGCAGCTTTAGCGGGAGCGGCGACGAGCAGTACTTC
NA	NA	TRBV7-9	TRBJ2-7	CASSYSPEEQYF	TGTGCCAGCAGCTACTCCCCCGAGGAGCAGTACTTC
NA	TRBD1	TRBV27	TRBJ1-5	CASSPQGAGQPQHF	TGTGCCAGCAGTCCCCAGGGGGCAGGACAGCCCCAGCATTTT
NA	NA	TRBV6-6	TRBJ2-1	CASSYIQGSYNEQFF	TGTGCCAGCAGTTACATTCAGGGATCTTACAATGAGCAGTTCTTC
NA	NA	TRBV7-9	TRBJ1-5	CASSLPTLNGPQHF	TGTGCCAGCAGCTTACCCACATTAAATGGGCCCCAGCATTTT
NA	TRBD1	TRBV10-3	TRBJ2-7	CASRTGGADEQYF	TGTGCCAGTAGGACAGGGGGCGCGGACGAGCAGTACTTC
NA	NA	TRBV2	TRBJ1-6	CASGRLPWDSPLHF	TGTGCCAGCGGCCGACTCCCCTGGGATTCACCCCTCCACTTT
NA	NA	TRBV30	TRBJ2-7	CAWIATGHYEQYF	TGTGCCTGGATCGCGACAGGACACTACGAGCAGTACTTC
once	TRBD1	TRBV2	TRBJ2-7	CASGGTGFYEQYF	TGTGCCAGCGGTGGGACAGGATTCTACGAGCAGTACTTC
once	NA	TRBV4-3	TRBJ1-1	CASGQSRASGTEAFF	TGCGCCAGCGGCCAAAGCAGGGCTTCAGGTACTGAAGCTTTCTTT
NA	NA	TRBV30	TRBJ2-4	CAWSRRGVTKNIQYF	TGTGCCTGGAGTCGCAGGGGTGTTACCAAAAACATTCAGTACTTC
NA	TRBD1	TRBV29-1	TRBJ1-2	CSVVGQFPNYGYTF	TGCAGCGTCGTGGGACAGTTCCCCAACTATGGCTACACCTTC
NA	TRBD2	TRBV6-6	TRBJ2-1	CASSYSSGSRNEQFF	TGTGCCAGCAGTTACTCGAGCGGGAGCCGGAATGAGCAGTTCTTC
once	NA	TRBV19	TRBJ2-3	CASSIDEGVTTDTQYF	TGTGCCAGTAGTATAGACGAGGGAGTCACCACAGATACGCAGTATTTT
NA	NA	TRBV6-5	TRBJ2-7	CASSRTASYEQYF	TGTGCCAGCAGCCGGACAGCTTCCTACGAGCAGTACTTC
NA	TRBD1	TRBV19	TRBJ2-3	CASSSGQGVTDTQYF	TGTGCCAGTAGTTCGGGACAGGGGGTCACAGATACGCAGTATTTT
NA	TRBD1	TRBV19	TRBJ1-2	CASSLGDRRNYGYTF	TGTGCCAGTAGTCTCGGGGACAGAAGAAACTATGGCTACACCTTC
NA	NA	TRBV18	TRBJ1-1	CASSPPGQAEAFF	TGTGCCAGCTCACCTCCAGGGCAAGCTGAAGCTTTCTTT
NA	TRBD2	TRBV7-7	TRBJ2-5	CASSPGLAGGETQYF	TGTGCTAGCAGCCCGGGACTAGCGGGAGGGGAGACCCAGTACTTC
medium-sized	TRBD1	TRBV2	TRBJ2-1	CASSRDSSYNEQFF	TGTGCCAGCAGCCGGGACAGTTCCTACAATGAGCAGTTCTTC
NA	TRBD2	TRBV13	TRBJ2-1	CASSLGAWGGRAYNEQFF	TGTGCCAGCAGCTTAGGAGCTTGGGGCGGGAGGGCCTACAATGAGCAGTTCTTC
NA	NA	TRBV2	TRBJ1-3	CASSELSSGNTIYF	TGTGCCAGCAGTGAGTTGAGCTCTGGAAACACCATATATTTT
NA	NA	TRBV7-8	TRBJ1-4	CASSPRAATNEKLFF	TGTGCCAGCAGCCCTCGAGCCGCAACTAATGAAAAACTGTTTTTT
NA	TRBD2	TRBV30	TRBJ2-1	CAWRVRLAGGLNEQFF	TGTGCCTGGAGGGTTCGTCTAGCGGGAGGCCTCAATGAGCAGTTCTTC
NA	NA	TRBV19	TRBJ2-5	CASSIDRGTQYF	TGTGCCAGTAGTATAGATCGGGGGACCCAGTACTTC
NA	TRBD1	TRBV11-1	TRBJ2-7	CASRQQGASSYEQYF	TGTGCCAGCAGACAACAGGGGGCAAGCTCCTACGAGCAGTACTTC
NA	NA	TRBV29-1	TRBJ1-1	CSVRGLVEDTEAFF	TGCAGCGTTAGGGGCCTGGTCGAAGACACTGAAGCTTTCTTT
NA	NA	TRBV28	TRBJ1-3	CASTRFGNTIYF	TGTGCCAGCACGAGGTTCGGAAACACCATATATTTT
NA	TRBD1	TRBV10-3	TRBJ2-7	CAITRTGEYF	TGTGCCATCACCAGGACAGGGGAGTACTTC
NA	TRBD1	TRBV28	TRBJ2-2	CASSFAGGNTGELFF	TGTGCCAGCAGTTTCGCAGGGGGTAACACCGGGGAGCTGTTTTTT
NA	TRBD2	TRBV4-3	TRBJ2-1	CASSQEWGGNEQFF	TGCGCCAGCAGCCAGGAATGGGGGGGCAATGAGCAGTTCTTC
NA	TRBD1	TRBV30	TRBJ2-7	CAWSAPRTGGEQYF	TGTGCCTGGAGTGCCCCTAGGACAGGGGGCGAGCAGTACTTC
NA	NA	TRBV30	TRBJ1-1	CAWSIAGSHPTGAFF	TGTGCCTGGAGTATTGCGGGCTCCCATCCAACCGGGGCTTTCTTT
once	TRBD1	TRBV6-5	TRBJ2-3	CASSYTRTGATDTQYF	TGTGCCAGCAGTTACACAAGGACAGGAGCCACAGATACGCAGTATTTT
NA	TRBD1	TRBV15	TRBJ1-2	CATSRTGTGTANYGYTF	TGTGCCACCAGCAGGACCGGGACAGGCACCGCTAACTATGGCTACACCTTC
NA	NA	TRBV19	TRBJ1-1	CASSIPQGGNTEAFF	TGTGCCAGTAGTATACCCCAGGGAGGTAACACTGAAGCTTTCTTT
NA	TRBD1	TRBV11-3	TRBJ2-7	CASSPTGGGTGMNYEQYF	TGTGCCAGCAGCCCTACCGGGGGCGGGACAGGGATGAACTACGAGCAGTACTTC
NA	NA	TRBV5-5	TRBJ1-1	CASSFWAGPLPNTEAFF	TGTGCCAGCAGCTTCTGGGCAGGTCCCCTACCGAACACTGAAGCTTTCTTT
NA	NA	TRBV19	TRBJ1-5	CASTPTGYSNQPQHF	TGTGCCAGTACCCCGACAGGTTATAGCAATCAGCCCCAGCATTTT